This paragraph reports one T cell receptor (beta chain). What antigen it recognizes has not been identified. No per-base quality is available; no much larger clone lies one base away. CD4+ T cells from unexposed donors were collected before the COVID-19 pandemic (2011-2018). Following 10 days of culture, the EasySep CD4+ T cell isolation kit was used to isolate CD4+ T cells. Unexposed donor CD4+ T cells were tested for reactivity to SARS-CoV-2 S and N and four common cold coronavirus spike pools, as cell number allowed. Each well held 1.5 million to 2 million PBMCs cultured in IMDM containing approximately 5.4% human AB serum and approximately 9.6 IU/ml IL-2. Half of the culture medium was replaced with fresh IL-2-containing medium on days 3 and 7. Triplicate replicate wells were generally used for each peptide culture condition. Leukapheresis product for the unexposed donors was purchased commercially. Ficoll-Paque PLUS gradient centrifugation was used to isolate PBMCs from leukapheresis product or whole blood. The PBMCs went either fresh into the expansion assay or into cryopreservation at -140 degrees C. The QIAamp Micro DNA Kit was used to extract genomic DNA from the CD4+ T cells.

The library was obtained by the immunoSEQ multiplex PCR assay. The paper's processing steps were these. During preprocessing, nonproductive sequences were removed, as were CDR3s that did not start with C, did not end with F or W, or were shorter than 7 amino acids. Antigen-specific clonotypes were called with the MANAFEST web app, based on expansion relative to reference and other culture wells. A clone was considered positive if significant expansion relative to the reference culture was observed in 2 of 3 replicate wells at an FDR below 0.05. For a clone to be considered positive, significant expansion relative to all other tandem wells and an odds ratio above 5 were also required. After three terminal residues were trimmed from each end, CDR3 homology was quantified as pairwise Levenshtein distance using the stringdist R package. Here the immuneACCESS table is served through TCRdb, limited to in-frame sequences with V and J called. Missing clones are a known gap in these copies; in checked studies unresolved V genes cover under half, and the rest lacks a known reason. From that table come the V and J calls and clone size; the DNA was used to work out D and trimming. Across this sample there are 25,000 to 30,000 clones, with 70% to 80% seen only once. About 16% of the sample rests with the top ten.

The data belong to a study of CD4 T cells in relation to SARS-CoV-2 and coronaviruses (dated by TCRdb to the early 2020s). Looking at the study overall: In the ViraFEST assay, PBMCs were cultured with antigen for 9 to 10 days, after which TCR beta CDR3s were sequenced to identify clonal expansions specific to the antigen. An HIV-1 Nef peptide pool or a culture without peptide was used as the negative reference condition. Shared crossreactive spike epitopes were mapped to their HLA restriction using patient-derived lymphoblastoid cell lines. The Adaptive Biotechnologies TCR-sequencing kit was used to sequence samples from a few pre-COVID donors and the naive versus memory experiments, whereas other data were Illumina-based. At the level of individual TCR clonotypes, the study evaluated whether memory CD4+ T cells crossreact between the spike proteins of SARS-CoV-2 and those of common cold coronaviruses. A different, Illumina-based TCR-beta assay was used to sequence expansion assays from other donors in the study. Overall study results and their limits: Crossreactivity analysis was centred on spike protein, so crossreactivity against other viral proteins was not assessed. Memory CD4+ clonotypes crossrecognizing SARS-CoV-2 and at least one common cold coronavirus spike were found in around 65% of donors. Small numbers of patients and of tested TCRs were a limitation of the study. Pre-pandemic and post-infection samples were not both contributed by any donor, so tracing of the source of pre-existing responses was limited. Crossreactive clones showed significantly weaker SARS-CoV-2-driven expansion than monoreactive clones, consistent with antigenic imprinting.

Sequencing was performed on CD4+ T cells from PBMCs, cultured in vitro. The sequence derives from a human donor in good health.

At the DNA level, the sequence is TGTGCCAGCAGCTTCGGACTAGCGGGAGCGGCCGGGGAGCTGTTTTTT. It codes for CASSFGLAGAAGELFF. Recombination connected TRBV5-8 to TRBJ2-2; 13 junctional bases match TRBD2. The germline V gene provides CDR1 SGHTS and CDR2 YDEGEE. From the cysteine through the phenylalanine, the CDR3 covers 16 amino acids. Only CDR3 DNA remains: 48 bases, in frame from the first base. Germline trimming: 2 bases from V, 6 bases from J; junction bases outside gene matches: 4.